One TCR beta chain is described in this entry. The study assigned cohorts using participant-reported clinical history. Here immunoSEQ multiplex PCR was the method, and the copy in TCRdb shows in-frame clones only, minus some. The data show under 200,000 clones, roughly 80% seen once. These data belong to a study of blood T cell repertoires in COVID-19. The germline V gene has CDR1 LNHDA and CDR2 SQIVND (reference sequence). CDR3 length equals 15 residues. The V segment lost 4 bases and the J segment 7 bases; nucleotides outside the gene matches: 8. The TCR comes from a woman aged 50 to 65 who had recovered from COVID-19. The sequenced material came from PBMCs or T cells enriched from blood (not recorded which). The chain couples TRBV19 to TRBJ1-2; 11 bases match TRBD1. The DNA of the CDR3 is TGTGCCAGTAGTAGAAGGACAGGGGGCGAACCTGGCTACACCTTC. Its translation is CASSRRTGGEPGYTF.